This T cell receptor beta chain was observed in a study of cytomegalovirus exposure and HLA in healthy donors. Study observations and caveats: Immune exposure was documented only through CMV serostatus.

Germline loops: CDR1 MNHEY, CDR2 SMNVEV (reference sequence). V gave up 6 bases and J gave up 1 base, with 11 bases separating them. The CDR3 is made up of 14 amino acids. Donors likely had unrecorded immune exposures despite being nominally healthy when sampled. Primers: 60 Vbeta forward and 13 Jbeta reverse. Libraries were prepared by immunoSEQ multiplex PCR; TCRdb keeps only in-frame clonotypes and omits some of them. The sample shows approximately 200,000 clones, roughly 80% of them seen only once. A note on this clone: Its specificity is not known.

The specimen was PBMCs. This sequence was found in a boy under 18 in good health and CMV-seronegative. The chain links TRBV27 to TRBJ2-3; a possible D gene is TRBD1 (6 bases). This CDR3 is CASRSWTGTDTQYF. In DNA, the CDR3 is TGTGCCAGCAGATCGTGGACAGGCACAGATACGCAGTATTTT.